This entry features one T cell receptor (beta chain) sequence. Its antigen remains unidentified. TCRdb reprocessed the reads with MiXCR, giving one entry per CDR3 protein. The sample records approximately 1,000,000 distinct CDR3 sequences, 31% being singletons. This specimen comes from a study of T cell repertoires in cytomegalovirus infection. About the study: Used in the study were CMV epitopes, some recently identified and HLA-C-restricted, others well-studied and HLA-B-restricted. Overall study findings and caveats: Summed frequency of public TCR beta families distinguished CMV carriers with the relevant HLA.

Trimming removed 4 bases from V and 0 bases from J, with 13 bases in between. Per germline, CDR1 SGHTA and CDR2 FQGTGA. The CDR3 extends over 16 amino acids. The sequenced sample was cultured CD8+ T cells from PBMCs, obtained from culture after CMV antigen stimulation. The V gene is TRBV7-3, the J gene TRBJ2-1; D unresolved. The sequence came from a human donor in good health (CMV status not recorded). Some clones in this sample may be carry-over from other donors' samples. The CDR3 coding sequence is TGTGCCAGCAGCTCCTGGGCCTCCAGCTCCTACAATGAGCAGTTCTTC. Its translation is CASSSWASSSYNEQFF.